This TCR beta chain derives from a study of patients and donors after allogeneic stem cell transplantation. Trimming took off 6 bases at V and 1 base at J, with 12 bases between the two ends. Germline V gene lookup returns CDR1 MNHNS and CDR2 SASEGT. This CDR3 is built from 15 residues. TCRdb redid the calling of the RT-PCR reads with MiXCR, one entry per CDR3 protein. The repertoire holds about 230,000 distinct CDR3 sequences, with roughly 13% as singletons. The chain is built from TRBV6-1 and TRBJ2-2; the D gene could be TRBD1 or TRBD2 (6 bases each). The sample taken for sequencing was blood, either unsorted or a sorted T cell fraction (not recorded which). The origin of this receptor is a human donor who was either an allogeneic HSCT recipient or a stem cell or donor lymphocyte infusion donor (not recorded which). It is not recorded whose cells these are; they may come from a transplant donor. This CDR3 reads CASRSGGRNTGELFF. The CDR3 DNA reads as TGTGCCAGCAGATCCGGGGGCAGGAACACCGGGGAGCTGTTTTTT.